Included here is one T cell receptor beta chain sequence, with context. No antigen is known for it. Germline and junction disagree at one end, which may indicate a read error. Germline V gene sequence: CDR1 LNHNV, CDR2 YYDKDF (reference sequence). There are 13 residues in the CDR3. These data come from a study of OX40 agonist ivuxolimab in advanced cancers. Notes on the study in general: Researchers report that CD8+ T cells had, on average, more expanded clones than CD4+.

Repertoires were generated with immunoSEQ multiplex PCR, while TCRdb's copy carries only in-frame clones and drops some. The sample has approximately 58,000 clones; approximately 80% are singletons. This chain links TRBV15 with TRBJ2-3, with D perhaps matching TRBD1 (8 bases). The specimen comprised CD4+ or CD8+ T cells sorted from blood, sampled in a trial of the OX40 agonist ivuxolimab. This TCR was sampled from an adult with an advanced solid tumor such as melanoma, head and neck, liver or kidney cancer. The CDR3 sequence is CATSRDLRDRGGF. The CDR3 DNA follows: TGTGCCACCAGCAGAGATCTCCGTGACAGGGGAGGGTTT.